The entry below gives a single T cell receptor (beta chain) sequence along with its context. The length of the CDR3 is 15 residues. The V and J ends lost 5 bases and 5 bases, in that order; junction bases with no gene match: 9. The germline V gene has CDR1 MDHEN and CDR2 SYDVKM. The data derive from a study of blood T cell repertoires in COVID-19. Assay used: immunoSEQ multiplex PCR; TCRdb lists only in-frame clones, some missing. The sample shows about 270,000 clones, 80% to 90% of them seen only once. Input material: PBMCs or T cells enriched from blood (not recorded which). This receptor was identified in a woman between 18 and 29 years old who had recovered from COVID-19. The V call is TRBV28, the J call TRBJ2-5, with 9 bases aligning to TRBD2. The CDR3 DNA is TGTGCCAGCAGTCTACGGCGGGGGGGCGAGGAGACCCAGTACTTC. Translation gives CASSLRRGGEETQYF.